The next 5 T cell receptor beta chains were all read from a single sample in a study of cytomegalovirus exposure and HLA in healthy donors. With 60 Vbeta and 13 Jbeta primers, the PCR was carried out. The repertoire was sequenced with immunoSEQ multiplex PCR; TCRdb's copy has only in-frame clones and lacks some. The data contain around 89,000 clones, roughly 80% of them seen just once; the ten biggest clones take up 0.95% to 1.5%. The specimen sequenced was PBMCs. The receptors stem from a girl aged 2 to 10 in good health and CMV-seropositive.

V is TRBV5-1 and J is TRBJ1-3, with 8 nucleotides matching TRBD1. The CDR3 extends over 14 amino acids. Germline V CDR1 and CDR2: SGHRS, YFSETQ. V shed 4 bases, J shed 4 bases, and the junction held 4 bases outside the gene matches. The chain's CDR3 is CASSPGTGGNTIYF. The CDR3 DNA follows: TGCGCCAGCAGCCCCGGGACAGGCGGAAACACCATATATTTT.

The genes are TRBV5-1 and TRBJ2-1; D is unresolved. Trimming took off 1 base at V and 4 bases at J, with 6 bases between the two ends. CDR3 length: 13 amino acids. Germline V gene data show CDR1 as SGHRS and CDR2 as YFSETQ. The CDR3 sequence: CASSLLDYNEQFF. DNA of the CDR3: TGCGCCAGCAGCTTGCTAGATTACAATGAGCAGTTCTTC.

The chain recombines TRBV6-5 with TRBJ2-1, with D tentatively TRBD2 (6 bases). The CDR3 covers 15 residues. Trimming pared 5 bases from V and 8 bases from J, leaving 19 bases between. Germline CDR1 MNHEY, CDR2 SVGAGI. DNA for the CDR3: TGTGCCAGCAGTCCCGGGGGAGCCCGTGTGGATGAGCAGTTCTTC. Its translation: CASSPGGARVDEQFF.

The rearrangement joins TRBV18 to TRBJ2-7; D gene unclear. Trimming stripped 3 bases from V and 5 bases from J, with 8 bases between. The CDR3 runs to 12 residues. The germline CDR1 and CDR2 sequences are KGHSH and LQKENI. The CDR3 reads CASSPSTDEQYF. Here the CDR3 DNA reads TGTGCCAGCTCACCGTCCACGGACGAGCAGTACTTC.

The chain combines TRBV7-8 with TRBJ1-4; D may be TRBD1 (5 bases). Germline V gene data show CDR1 as SGHVS and CDR2 as FQNEAQ. This CDR3 comprises 15 residues. The V end was cut by 0 bases, the J end by 8 bases, with 13 bases between. The CDR3 loop is CASSLAHGAREKLFF. The CDR3 nucleotides read TGTGCCAGCAGCTTAGCGCATGGGGCGCGGGAAAAACTGTTTTTT.